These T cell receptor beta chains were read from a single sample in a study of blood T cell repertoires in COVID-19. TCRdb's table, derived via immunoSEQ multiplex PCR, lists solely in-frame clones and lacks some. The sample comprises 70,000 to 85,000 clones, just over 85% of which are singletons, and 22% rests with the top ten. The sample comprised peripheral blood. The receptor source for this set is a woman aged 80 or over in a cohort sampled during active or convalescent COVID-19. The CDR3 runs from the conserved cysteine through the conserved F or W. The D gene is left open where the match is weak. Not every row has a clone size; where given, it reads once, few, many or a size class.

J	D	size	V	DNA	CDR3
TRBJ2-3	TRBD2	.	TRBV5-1	TGCGCCAGCAGCCCCTTTAGCGGGGATCCAACAGATACGCAGTATTTT	CASSPFSGDPTDTQYF
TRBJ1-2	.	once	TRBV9	TGTGCCAGCAGCGTAGGCCCCTCATCCGGCGGAGATGGCTACACCTTC	CASSVGPSSGGDGYTF
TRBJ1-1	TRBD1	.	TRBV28	TGTGCCAGCAGTTTAATGTCAGGGGGCAGAACTGAAGCTTTCTTT	CASSLMSGGRTEAFF
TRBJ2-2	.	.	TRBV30	TGTGCCTGGAGTGTACGCAGGCTGAACACCGGGGAGCTGTTTTTT	CAWSVRRLNTGELFF
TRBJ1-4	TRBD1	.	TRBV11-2	TGTGCCAGCAGCTTTGGTGTACAGGGGGATGAAAAACTGTTTTTT	CASSFGVQGDEKLFF
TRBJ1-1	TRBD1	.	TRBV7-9	TGTGCCAGCAGCCCCCTGGACAGGGGTCAAACTGAAGCTTTCTTT	CASSPLDRGQTEAFF
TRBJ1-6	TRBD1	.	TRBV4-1	TGCGCCAGCAGCCGCGGACAGGGTACGGATTCACCCCTCCACTTT	CASSRGQGTDSPLHF
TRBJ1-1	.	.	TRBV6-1	TGTGCCAGCAGTGAGCGCGCCCCGAACACTGAAGCTTTCTTT	CASSERAPNTEAFF
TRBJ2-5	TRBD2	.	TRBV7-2	TGTGCCAGCAGCTGGGTTGCGGGAGGCCAAGAGACCCAGTACTTC	CASSWVAGGQETQYF
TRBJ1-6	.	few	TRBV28	TGTGCCAGCAGTTCCCCACGAAACTTCCTCTTAGATTCACCCCTCCACTTT	CASSSPRNFLLDSPLHF
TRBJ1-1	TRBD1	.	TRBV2	TGTGCCACCCACAGGGGGGAGTTCACTGAAGCTTTCTTT	CATHRGEFTEAFF
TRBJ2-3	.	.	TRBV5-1	TGCGCCAGCAGCTTGGCGGGAAGCACAGATACGCAGTATTTT	CASSLAGSTDTQYF
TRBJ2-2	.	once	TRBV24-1	TGTGCCACCAGTGACCGTTTGAACACCGGGGAGCTGTTTTTT	CATSDRLNTGELFF
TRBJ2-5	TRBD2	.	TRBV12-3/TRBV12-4	TGTGCCAGCCAGACTAGCGGCCGAGAGACCCAGTACTTC	CASQTSGRETQYF
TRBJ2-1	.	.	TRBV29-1	TGCAGCGTTGAACCGTCCTACAATGAGCAGTTCTTC	CSVEPSYNEQFF
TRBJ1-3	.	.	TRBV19	TGTGCCAGTAGTATATTGTGGAGGGGGACTACTGGAAACACCATATATTTT	CASSILWRGTTGNTIYF
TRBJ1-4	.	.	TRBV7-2	TGTGCCAGCAGCTTGACAAATGAAAAACTGTTTTTT	CASSLTNEKLFF
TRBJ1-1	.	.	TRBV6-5	TGTGCCAGCAGTTTTGGGGGGACCAACACTGAAGCTTTCTTT	CASSFGGTNTEAFF
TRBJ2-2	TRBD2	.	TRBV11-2	TGTGCCAGCAGCAAAAGGAGGGAGGGCCGGAACACCGGGGAGCTGTTTTTT	CASSKRREGRNTGELFF
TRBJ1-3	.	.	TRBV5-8	TGTGCCAGCAGTTTCTGGACAGTCTCTGGAAACACCATATATTTT	CASSFWTVSGNTIYF
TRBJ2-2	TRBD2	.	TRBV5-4	TGTGCCAGCACTCTAGCGGGAGGGCGTACCGGGGAGCTGTTTTTT	CASTLAGGRTGELFF
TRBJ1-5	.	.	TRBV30	TGTGCCTGGCAATGGGGAGACCAGCCCCAGCATTTT	CAWQWGDQPQHF
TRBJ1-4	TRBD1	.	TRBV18	TGTGCCAGCTCACCCCCGGACAGGGCTAATGAAAAACTGTTTTTT	CASSPPDRANEKLFF
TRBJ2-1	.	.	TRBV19	TGTGCCAGGGGCCCGGGGAGAGGTATGTACAATGAGCAGTTCTTC	CARGPGRGMYNEQFF
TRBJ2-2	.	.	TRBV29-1	TGCAGCGGGGTAGGAGACCTAAACACCGGGGAGCTGTTTTTT	CSGVGDLNTGELFF
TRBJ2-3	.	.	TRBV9	TGTGCCAGCAGCTTGGGGGAGGGGGCAGATACGCAGTATTTT	CASSLGEGADTQYF
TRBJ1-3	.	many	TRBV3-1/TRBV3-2	TGTGCCAGCAGCAGGACTCCCACCTCTGGAAACACCATATATTTT	CASSRTPTSGNTIYF
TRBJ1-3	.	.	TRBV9	TGTGCCAGCAGCGTAGACGGGAACTCTGGAAACACCATATATTTT	CASSVDGNSGNTIYF
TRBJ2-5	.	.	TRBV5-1	TGCGCCAGCAGCCAGGAGGGCAGTAGTAGCGGAGAAGAGACCCAGTACTTC	CASSQEGSSSGEETQYF
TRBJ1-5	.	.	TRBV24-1	TGTGCCACCAGTGATACCCGTACGGGGGGCGACGGTCAGCCCCAGCATTTT	CATSDTRTGGDGQPQHF
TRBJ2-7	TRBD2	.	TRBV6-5	TGTGCCAGCAGTTATCGGACTAGGGCGAAAGAGGAGCAGTACTTC	CASSYRTRAKEEQYF
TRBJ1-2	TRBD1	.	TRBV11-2	TGTGCCAGCAGCCCACTCACCTCCAGACAGGGGAAAGGCTACACCTTC	CASSPLTSRQGKGYTF
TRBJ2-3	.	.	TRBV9	TGTGCCAGCAGCGTACAGGGGTGGGGTAGCACAGATACGCAGTATTTT	CASSVQGWGSTDTQYF
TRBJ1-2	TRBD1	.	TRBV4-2	TGTGCCAGCAGCCTCACCTGGACAGGGGCAGCTGGCTACACCTTC	CASSLTWTGAAGYTF
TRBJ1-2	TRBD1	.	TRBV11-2	TGTGCCAGCAGCCTAGTAGCAGGGGGTAAGGGTGGCTACACCTTC	CASSLVAGGKGGYTF
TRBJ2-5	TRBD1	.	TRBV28	TGTGCCAGCAGTTCTTCCGGGACAGGGGCGTATCGAGAGACCCAGTACTTC	CASSSSGTGAYRETQYF
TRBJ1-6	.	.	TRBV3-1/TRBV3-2	TGTGCCAGCAGCCCGCGGGGGGGTCAATCACCCCTCCACTTT	CASSPRGGQSPLHF
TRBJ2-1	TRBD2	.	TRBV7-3	TGTGCCAGCAGCTTATCCACTAGCGGGAGTCATCAGGAGCAGTTCTTC	CASSLSTSGSHQEQFF
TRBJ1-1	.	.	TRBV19	TGTGCCAGTAGTGCCGAGGGGGCTGAAGCTTTCTTT	CASSAEGAEAFF
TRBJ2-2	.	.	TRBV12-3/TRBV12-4	TGTGCCAGCCCTAGAGTTGAGACTGGGGAGCTGTTTTTT	CASPRVETGELFF
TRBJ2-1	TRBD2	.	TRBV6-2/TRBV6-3	TGTGCCAGCAGTTCCGATAGCGGGAGGGCCGAGGGTGAGCAGTTCTTC	CASSSDSGRAEGEQFF
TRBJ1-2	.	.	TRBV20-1	TGCAGTGCAAGGACAGCTGGCTACACCTTC	CSARTAGYTF
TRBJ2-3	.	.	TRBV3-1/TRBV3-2	TGTGCCAGCAGCCAAACAGGCCTCATGCGTTCAGATACGCAGTATTTT	CASSQTGLMRSDTQYF
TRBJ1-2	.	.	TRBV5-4	TGTGCCAGCAGCACCCAGGGGACCTATGGCTACACCTTC	CASSTQGTYGYTF
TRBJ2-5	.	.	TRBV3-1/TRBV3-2	TGTGCCAGCAGCCGGTCCGGGGTGGCCCAGTACTTC	CASSRSGVAQYF
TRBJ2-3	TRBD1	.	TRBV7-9	TGTGCCAGCAGCAGGCAGGGGGCTGGCACAGATACGCAGTATTTT	CASSRQGAGTDTQYF